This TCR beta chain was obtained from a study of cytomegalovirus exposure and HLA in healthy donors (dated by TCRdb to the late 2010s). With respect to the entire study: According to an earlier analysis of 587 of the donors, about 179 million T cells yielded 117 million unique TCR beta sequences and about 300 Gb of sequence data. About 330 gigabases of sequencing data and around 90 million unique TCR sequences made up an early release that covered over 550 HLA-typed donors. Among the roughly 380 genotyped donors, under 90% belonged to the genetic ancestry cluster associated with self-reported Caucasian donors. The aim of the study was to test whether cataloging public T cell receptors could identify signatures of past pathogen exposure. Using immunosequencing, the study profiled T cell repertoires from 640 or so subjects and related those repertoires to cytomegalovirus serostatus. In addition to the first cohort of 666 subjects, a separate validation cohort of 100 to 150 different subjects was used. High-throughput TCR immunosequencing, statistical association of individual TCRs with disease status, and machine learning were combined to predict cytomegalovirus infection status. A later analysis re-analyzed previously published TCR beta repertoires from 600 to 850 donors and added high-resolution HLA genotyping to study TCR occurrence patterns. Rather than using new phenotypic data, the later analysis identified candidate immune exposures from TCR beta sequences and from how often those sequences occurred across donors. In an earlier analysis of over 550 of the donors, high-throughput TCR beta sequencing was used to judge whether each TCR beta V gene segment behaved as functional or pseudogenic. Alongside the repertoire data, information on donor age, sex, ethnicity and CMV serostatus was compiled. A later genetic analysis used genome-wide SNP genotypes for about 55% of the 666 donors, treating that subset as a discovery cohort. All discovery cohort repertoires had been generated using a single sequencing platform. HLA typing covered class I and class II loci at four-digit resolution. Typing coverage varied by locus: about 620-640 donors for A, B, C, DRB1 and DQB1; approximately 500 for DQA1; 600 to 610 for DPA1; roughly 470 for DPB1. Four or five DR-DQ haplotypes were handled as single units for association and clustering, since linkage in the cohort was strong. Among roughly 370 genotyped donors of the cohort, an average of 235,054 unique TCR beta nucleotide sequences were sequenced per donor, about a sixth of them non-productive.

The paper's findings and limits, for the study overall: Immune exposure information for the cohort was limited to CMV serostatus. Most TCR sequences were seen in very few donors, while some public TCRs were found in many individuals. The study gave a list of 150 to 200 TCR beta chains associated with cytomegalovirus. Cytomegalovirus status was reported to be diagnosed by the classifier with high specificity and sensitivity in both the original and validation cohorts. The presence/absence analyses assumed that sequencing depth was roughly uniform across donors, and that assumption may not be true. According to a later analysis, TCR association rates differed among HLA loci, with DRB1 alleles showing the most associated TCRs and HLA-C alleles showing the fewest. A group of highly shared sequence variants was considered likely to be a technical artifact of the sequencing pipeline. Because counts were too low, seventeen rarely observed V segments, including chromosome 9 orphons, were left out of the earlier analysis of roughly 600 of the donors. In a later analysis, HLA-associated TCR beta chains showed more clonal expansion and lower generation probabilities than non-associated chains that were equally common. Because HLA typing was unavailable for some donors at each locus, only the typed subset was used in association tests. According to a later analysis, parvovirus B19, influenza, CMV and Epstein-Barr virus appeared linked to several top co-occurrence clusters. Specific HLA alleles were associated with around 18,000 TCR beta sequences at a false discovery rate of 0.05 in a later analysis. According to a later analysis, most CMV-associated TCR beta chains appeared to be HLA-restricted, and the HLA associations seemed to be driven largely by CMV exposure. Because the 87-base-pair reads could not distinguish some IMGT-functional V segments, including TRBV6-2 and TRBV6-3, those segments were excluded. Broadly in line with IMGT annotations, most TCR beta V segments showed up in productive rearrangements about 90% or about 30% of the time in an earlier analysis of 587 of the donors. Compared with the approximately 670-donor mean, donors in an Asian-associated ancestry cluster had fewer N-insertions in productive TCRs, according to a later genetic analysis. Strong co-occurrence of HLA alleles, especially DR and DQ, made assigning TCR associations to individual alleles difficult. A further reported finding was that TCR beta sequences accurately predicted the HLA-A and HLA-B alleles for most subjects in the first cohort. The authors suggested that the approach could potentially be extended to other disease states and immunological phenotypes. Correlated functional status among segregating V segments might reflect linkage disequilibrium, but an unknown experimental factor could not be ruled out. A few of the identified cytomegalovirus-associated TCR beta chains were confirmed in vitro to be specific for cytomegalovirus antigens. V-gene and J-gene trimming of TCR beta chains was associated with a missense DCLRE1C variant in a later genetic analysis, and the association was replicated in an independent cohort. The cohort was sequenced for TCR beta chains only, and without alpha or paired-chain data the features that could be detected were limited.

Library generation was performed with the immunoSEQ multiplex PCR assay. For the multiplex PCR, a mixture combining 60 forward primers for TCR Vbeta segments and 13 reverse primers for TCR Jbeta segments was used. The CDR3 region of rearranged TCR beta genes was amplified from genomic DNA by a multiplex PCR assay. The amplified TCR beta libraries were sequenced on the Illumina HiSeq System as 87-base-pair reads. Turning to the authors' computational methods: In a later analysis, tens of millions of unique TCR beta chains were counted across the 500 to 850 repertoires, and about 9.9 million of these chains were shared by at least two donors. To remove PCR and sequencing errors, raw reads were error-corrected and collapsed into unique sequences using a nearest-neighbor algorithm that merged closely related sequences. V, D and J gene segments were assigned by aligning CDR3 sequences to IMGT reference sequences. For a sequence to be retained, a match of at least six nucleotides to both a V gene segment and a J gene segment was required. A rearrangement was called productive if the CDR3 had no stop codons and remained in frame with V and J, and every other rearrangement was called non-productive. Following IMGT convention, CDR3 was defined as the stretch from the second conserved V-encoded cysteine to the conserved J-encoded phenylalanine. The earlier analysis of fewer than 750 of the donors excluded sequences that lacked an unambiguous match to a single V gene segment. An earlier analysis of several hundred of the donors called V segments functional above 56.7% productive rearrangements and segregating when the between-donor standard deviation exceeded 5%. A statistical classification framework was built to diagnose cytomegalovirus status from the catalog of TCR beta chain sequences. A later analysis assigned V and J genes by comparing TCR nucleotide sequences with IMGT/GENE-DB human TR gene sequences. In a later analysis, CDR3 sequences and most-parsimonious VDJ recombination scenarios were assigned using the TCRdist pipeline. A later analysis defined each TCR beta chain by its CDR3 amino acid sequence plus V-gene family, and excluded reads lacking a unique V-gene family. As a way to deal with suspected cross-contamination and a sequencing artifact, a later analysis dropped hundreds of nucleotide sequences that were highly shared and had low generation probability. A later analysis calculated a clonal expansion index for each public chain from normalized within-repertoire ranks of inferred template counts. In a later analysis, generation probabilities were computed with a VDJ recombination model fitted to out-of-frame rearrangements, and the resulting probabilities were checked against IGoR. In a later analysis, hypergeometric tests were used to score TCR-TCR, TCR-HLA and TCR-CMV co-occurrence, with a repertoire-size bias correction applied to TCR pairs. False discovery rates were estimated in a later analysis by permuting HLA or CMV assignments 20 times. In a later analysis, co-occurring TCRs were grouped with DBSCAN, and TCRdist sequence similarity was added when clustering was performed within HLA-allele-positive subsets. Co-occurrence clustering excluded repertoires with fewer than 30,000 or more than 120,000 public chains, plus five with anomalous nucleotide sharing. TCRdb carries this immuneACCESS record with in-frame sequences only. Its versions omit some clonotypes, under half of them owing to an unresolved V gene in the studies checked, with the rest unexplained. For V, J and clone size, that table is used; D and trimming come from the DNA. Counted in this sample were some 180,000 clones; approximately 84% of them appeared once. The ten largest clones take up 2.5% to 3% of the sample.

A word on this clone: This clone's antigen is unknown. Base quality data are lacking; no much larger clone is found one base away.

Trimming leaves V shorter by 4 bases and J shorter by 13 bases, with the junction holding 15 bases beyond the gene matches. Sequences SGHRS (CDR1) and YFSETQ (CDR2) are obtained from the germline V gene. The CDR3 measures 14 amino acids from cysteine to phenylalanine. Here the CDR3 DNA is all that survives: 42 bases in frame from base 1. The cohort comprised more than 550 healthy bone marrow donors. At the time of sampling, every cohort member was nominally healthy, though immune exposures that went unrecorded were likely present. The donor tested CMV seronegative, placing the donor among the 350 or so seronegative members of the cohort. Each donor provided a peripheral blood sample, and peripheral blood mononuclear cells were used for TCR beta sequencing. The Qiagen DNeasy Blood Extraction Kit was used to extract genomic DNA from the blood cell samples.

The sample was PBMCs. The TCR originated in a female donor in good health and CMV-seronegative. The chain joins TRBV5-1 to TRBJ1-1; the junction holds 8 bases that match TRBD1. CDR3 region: CASSPQTGVIVGFF. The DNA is TGCGCCAGCAGCCCGCAGACAGGGGTCATTGTCGGTTTCTTT.